What follows are 12 T cell receptor beta chains derived from one specimen sequenced in a study of memory CD4+ T cells and cytomegalovirus serostatus. The table came from immunoSEQ multiplex PCR; TCRdb's copy has only in-frame clones and leaves some out. The sample gives over 50,000 clones, roughly four fifths of which show up once; approximately 1.5% is in the top ten. The sort gate was single viable CD3+CD4+CD8-CD45RO+ cells for memory CD4+ T cells. Sequenced material: memory CD4+ T cells from blood. Receptor source: an adult in good health and CMV-seronegative.

The chain carries TRBV7-8 and TRBJ2-5; 11 bases are shared with TRBD2. The CDR3 covers 15 residues. Unmatched junction bases numbered 2, after V lost 3 bases and J lost 2 bases. Looked up from germline, CDR1 is SGHVS and CDR2 is FQNEAQ. CDR3 nucleotide sequence: TGTGCCAGCAGCTTTAGCGGGAGGGCACAAGAGACCCAGTACTTC. It encodes CASSFSGRAQETQYF.

This clone was picked up one time. The chain uses TRBV19 and TRBJ2-3; a weak D match, TRBD2 (5 bases). The CDR3 has 17 amino acids. Germline V gene sequence: CDR1 LNHDA, CDR2 SQIVND (reference sequence). V lost 6 bases and J 5 bases, leaving 24 bases between the germline ends. The CDR3 coding sequence is TGTGCCAGTAGCCCCACTTTCTTGCGGGTGTACCGAGATACGCAGTATTTT. It codes for CASSPTFLRVYRDTQYF.

The CDR3 loop is CASSTTQGANQPQHF. The CDR3 bases are TGTGCCAGTAGTACCACACAGGGGGCGAATCAGCCCCAGCATTTT. The chain combines TRBV19 with TRBJ1-5; TRBD1 agrees at 9 bases. V lost 4 bases to trimming and J lost 4 bases; unmatched junction nucleotides: 5. There are 15 residues in the CDR3. Germline V gives CDR1 LNHDA, CDR2 SQIVND (reference sequence).

The chain uses TRBV7-2 and TRBJ1-5; no definite D call. From germline, CDR1 is SGHTA and CDR2 FQGNSA. Trimming took 5 bases from V and 7 from J, leaving 15 bases between them. This CDR3 spans 14 amino acids. CDR3 protein: CASSPTRVGQPQHF. CDR3 DNA: TGTGCCAGCAGCCCCACGAGGGTGGGACAGCCCCAGCATTTT.

The V and J genes are TRBV4-2 and TRBJ2-5, with a weak D call TRBD2 (5 bases). Per germline, CDR1 LGHNA and CDR2 YNFKEQ. The CDR3 length is 16 residues. Between the trimmed V and J ends, which lost 5 bases and 5 bases, there was a span of 21 bases. The CDR3 nucleotides are TGTGCCAGCAGCTTGGGGAGCAGGTTCACCGGGGAGACCCAGTACTTC. It encodes CASSLGSRFTGETQYF.

The chain is built from TRBV6-1 and TRBJ2-5, with 7 positions matching TRBD2. Germline V gene lookup returns CDR1 MNHNS and CDR2 SASEGT. The length of the CDR3 is 15 residues. With 2 bases clipped from V and 5 bases from J, the junction kept 8 bases outside the gene matches. In DNA, the CDR3 is TGTGCCAGCAGTGAATTGGGCCGGGGAGGGGAGACCCAGTACTTC. Its translation: CASSELGRGGETQYF.

The chain is built from TRBV21-1 and TRBJ1-3. TRBV21-1 is described as a pseudogene. The CDR3 runs to 14 residues. This CDR3 is CASSRGFSGNTIYF. As DNA, the CDR3 is TGTGCCAGCTCCCGGGGATTCTCTGGAAACACCATATATTTT.

The V call is TRBV4-3, the J call TRBJ1-1; perhaps TRBD1 as D (6 bases). The CDR3 has 15 residues. V lost 4 bases and J lost 1, with 13 bases in between. Germline V lookup: CDR1 LGHNA, CDR2 YSLEER. The CDR3 DNA reads TGCGCCAGCAGCCTCGGAGGGGGTCGGAACACTGAAGCTTTCTTT. This gives the protein CASSLGGGRNTEAFF.

The chain combines TRBV11-2 with TRBJ1-3, with D uncertain. CDR1 is SGHAT and CDR2 is FQNNGV in the germline V gene. This CDR3 is built from 16 residues. Trimming stripped 1 base from V and 0 bases from J, with 10 bases between. The CDR3 DNA follows: TGTGCCAGCAGCTTAGTGGCCACCCTCTCTGGAAACACCATATATTTT. This codes for CASSLVATLSGNTIYF.

Here the CDR3 DNA reads TGTGCCAGCAGCTTGGGCGTCCTAGCAACTAATGAAAAACTGTTTTTT. Translating gives CASSLGVLATNEKLFF. This chain uses TRBV5-6 with TRBJ1-4, with D uncertain. Germline V gene data show CDR1 as SGHDT and CDR2 as YYEEEE. The CDR3 extends over 16 amino acids. The V gene lost 0 bases and the J gene lost 0 bases, with 9 bases spanning the gap.

This clone appeared a single time. The rearrangement uses TRBV30 and TRBJ1-2; D gene unclear. Trimming shortened V by 5 bases and J by 4 bases, and 14 bases separated the two germline ends. This CDR3 is 13 amino acids long. Looked up from germline, CDR1 is GTSNPN and CDR2 is SVGIG (reference sequence). Written as DNA, the CDR3 is TGTGCCTGGGGGCGATCGGAGACCTATGGCTACACCTTC. Translated: CAWGRSETYGYTF.

The table lists this clone with a count of one. The V call is TRBV2, the J call TRBJ1-2, with D tentatively TRBD1 (5 bases). The germline V and J ends were trimmed by 1 base and 5 bases, with 17 bases remaining between them. The CDR3 is 16 amino acids. From germline, CDR1 is SNHLY and CDR2 FYNNEI. The CDR3 DNA follows: TGTGCCAGCAGTGAAGGTGGGCAGGGAGGTTTATATGGCTACACCTTC. Encoded protein: CASSEGGQGGLYGYTF. Complete variable domain (other parts from reference TRBV2 and TRBJ1-2): EPEVTQTPSHQVTQMGQEVILRCVPISNHLYFYWYRQILGQKVEFLVSFYNNEISEKSEIFDDQFSVERPDGSNFTLKIRSTKLEDSAMYFCASSEGGQGGLYGYTFGSGTRLTVV.